A single sample gave rise to the 30 T cell receptor beta chains below, sequenced in a study of response to subunit inactivated influenza vaccine. One entry per CDR3 protein, called by TCRdb with MiXCR from the RT-PCR reads. The repertoire has 450,000 to 600,000 distinct CDR3 sequences, approximately 15% of them found once; the top ten carry over 2.5%. Sequencing used CD4+ T cells sorted from PBMCs, obtained 23 months after vaccination. The source is a man between 45 and 75 years old who received an inactivated influenza vaccine.

The rearrangement joins TRBV25-1 to TRBJ2-3, with D perhaps TRBD1 (6 bases). Per the germline V gene, CDR1 is MGHDK and CDR2 is SYGVNS. V lost 4 bases to trimming and J lost 0 bases, with 14 bases between them. This CDR3 has 16 residues. The CDR3 DNA reads as TGTGCCAGCAGTGCTGCAGGGGCCCCTAGCACAGATACGCAGTATTTT. It codes for CASSAAGAPSTDTQYF.

In this sample, this clonotype turned up a few times. The chain employs TRBV2 and TRBJ2-1, with D possibly being TRBD1 or TRBD2 (6 bases each). The CDR3 runs to 17 residues. V gave up 6 bases and J gave up 0 bases, with 18 bases separating them. CDR1 is SNHLY, CDR2 FYNNEI, per germline. CDR3 nucleotide sequence: TGTGCCAGCAGGTCGCTAGGAGGGGGAAGCTCCTACAATGAGCAGTTCTTC. Its protein product is CASRSLGGGSSYNEQFF.

The chain couples TRBV20-1 to TRBJ2-1; weak D call: TRBD2 (6 bases). Germline V CDR1 and CDR2: DFQATT, SNEGSKA (reference sequence). Trimming removed 1 base at V and 4 bases at J, with 14 bases between. The CDR3 runs 15 residues. CDR3 protein: CSARGRTGVYNEQFF. The CDR3 coding sequence is TGCAGTGCTAGAGGACGGACGGGAGTGTACAATGAGCAGTTCTTC.

This clonotype was counted many times. CDR3 protein: CASTPLLNTGELFF. The CDR3 DNA reads TGTGCCAGCACCCCCCTTCTCAACACCGGGGAGCTGTTTTTT. The chain combines TRBV7-2 with TRBJ2-2; D not certain. V was shortened by 7 bases and J by 2 bases, with 11 bases between the two germline ends. CDR1 is SGHTA, CDR2 FQGNSA, per germline. There are 14 residues in the CDR3.

This clonotype occurred a few times. V is TRBV18 and J is TRBJ1-2; no clear D gene. Trimming took off 6 bases at V and 4 bases at J, with 12 bases between the two ends. Per the germline V gene, CDR1 is KGHSH and CDR2 is LQKENI. The CDR3 runs 13 residues. CDR3 amino acids: CASSPETTYGYTF. In DNA, the CDR3 is TGTGCCAGCTCGCCAGAGACAACCTATGGCTACACCTTC.

There are a few counts of this clonotype. The chain recombines TRBV20-1 with TRBJ1-6, with D perhaps TRBD1 (5 bases). V shed 6 bases and J shed 2 bases, with 11 bases lying between them. CDR1 DFQATT and CDR2 SNEGSKA come from the germline V gene (reference sequence). The CDR3 extends over 14 amino acids. CDR3 region: CSAQGRAYNSPLHF. The CDR3 bases are TGCAGTGCGCAGGGTAGGGCCTATAATTCACCCCTCCACTTT.

The chain carries TRBV20-1 and TRBJ2-7; 11 positions agree with TRBD1. J lost 2 bases, V lost 5 bases, and 5 bases had no gene match. Germline V gives CDR1 DFQATT, CDR2 SNEGSKA (reference sequence). The CDR3 totals 14 residues. Here the CDR3 DNA reads TGCAGTGCTGTCGGGACAGGGGGACCCTACGAGCAGTACTTC. This translates into CSAVGTGGPYEQYF.

This clonotype was counted between two and nine times. This chain connects TRBV20-1 to TRBJ2-2; 8 bases match TRBD1. Germline lookup yields CDR1 DFQATT and CDR2 SNEGSKA (reference sequence). The CDR3 is 13 residues long. Trimming took 3 bases from V and 5 from J; bases not matched to a gene: 2. The CDR3 sequence: CSASRGQTGELFF. CDR3 DNA sequence: TGCAGTGCTAGCAGGGGGCAGACCGGGGAGCTGTTTTTT.

The rearrangement uses TRBV12-3 or TRBV12-4 and TRBJ2-7; D gene uncertain. This CDR3 is 14 amino acids long. With 3 bases removed from V and 3 bases from J, the gap between germline ends came to 12 bases. The CDR3 loop reads CASSFGGPIYEQYF. The CDR3 DNA follows: TGTGCCAGCAGTTTCGGCGGTCCAATCTACGAGCAGTACTTC.

This chain connects TRBV5-4 to TRBJ1-4; TRBD1 agrees at 11 bases. In germline, CDR1 is SGHNT, CDR2 YYREEE (reference sequence). This CDR3 has 19 residues. The J segment lost 2 bases and the V segment lost 3 bases, leaving 12 bases of the junction unmatched. The CDR3 protein is CASSSPYGQGAFTNEKLFF. In nucleotides, the CDR3 is TGTGCCAGCAGCTCCCCATATGGACAGGGGGCGTTTACTAATGAAAAACTGTTTTTT.

The gene calls are TRBV5-6 and TRBJ1-1; the D gene is possibly TRBD1 (6 bases). CDR1 and CDR2 (germline): SGHDT, YYEEEE. V shed 1 base and J shed 1 base, with 14 bases lying between them. The CDR3 runs to 16 residues. The CDR3 sequence: CASSLRTWGANTEAFF. In DNA, the CDR3 is TGTGCCAGCAGCTTGCGAACGTGGGGGGCGAACACTGAAGCTTTCTTT.

This clonotype was recorded a few times. CDR3 sequence: CASSFTSGAYNEQFF. CDR3 in DNA: TGTGCCAGCAGCTTTACTAGCGGAGCTTACAATGAGCAGTTCTTC. V usage is TRBV7-9 and J usage is TRBJ2-1; 8 bases are a match to TRBD2. Trimming removed 3 bases from V and 4 bases from J; junction bases left unmatched: 5. Germline assignment: CDR1 SEHNR and CDR2 FQNEAQ (reference sequence). The CDR3 totals 15 residues.

This clonotype turned up a few times. The chain is built from TRBV20-1 and TRBJ2-5; 7 bases map to TRBD1. CDR1 and CDR2 from the germline V gene are DFQATT and SNEGSKA (reference sequence). J gave up 1 base and V 5 bases, and 7 bases lay outside the gene matches. CDR3 length: 14 amino acids. CDR3 sequence (DNA): TGCAGTGCTGACCGGGACAGATTCCAAGAGACCCAGTACTTC. It is translated as CSADRDRFQETQYF.

This clonotype was counted only a few times. The J gene is TRBJ2-1, the V gene TRBV5-1, with D uncertain. Germline V gene sequence: CDR1 SGHRS, CDR2 YFSETQ. The V and J ends lost 3 bases and 7 bases respectively, with 11 bases between them. The CDR3 covers 13 residues. CDR3 nucleotide sequence: TGCGCCAGCAGCTCCCCCCCGGGTAATGAGCAGTTCTTC. Translating it yields CASSSPPGNEQFF.

The V gene is TRBV7-6, the J gene TRBJ2-3; maybe TRBD1 (5 bases). Trimming removed 2 bases from V and 2 bases from J, with 11 bases in between. The CDR3 runs to 15 residues. In germline, CDR1 is SGHVS, CDR2 FNYEAQ. CDR3 sequence (DNA): TGTGCCAGCAGCTTATTGGGGCTTACCACAGATACGCAGTATTTT. Its protein is CASSLLGLTTDTQYF.

This clonotype was counted between two and nine times. The chain carries TRBV12-3 or TRBV12-4 and TRBJ2-2; D uncertain. The CDR3 runs to 13 residues. Trimming stripped 6 bases from V and 6 bases from J, with 11 bases between. The CDR3 reads CASRSRASGELFF. The DNA for the CDR3 is TGTGCCAGCAGATCTCGAGCTTCCGGGGAGCTGTTTTTT.

At least ten counts were recorded for this clonotype. The V gene is TRBV7-2, the J gene TRBJ2-7; no firm D call. This CDR3 is 13 amino acids long. V lost 5 bases and J 3 bases, leaving 11 bases between the germline ends. In germline, CDR1 is SGHTA, CDR2 FQGNSA. The CDR3 DNA reads as TGTGCCAGCAGCCCGGACGGGTTCTACGAGCAGTACTTC. Translated: CASSPDGFYEQYF.

The chain recombines TRBV12-3 or TRBV12-4 with TRBJ1-6; 11 bases fit TRBD1. The CDR3 runs to 15 residues. V shed 5 bases and J 7 bases; nucleotides not matched to a gene: 4. The CDR3 nucleotides read TGTGCCAGCAGTGGCGGACAGGGGGCGAATTCACCCCTCCACTTT. Its protein is CASSGGQGANSPLHF.

This chain uses TRBV29-1 with TRBJ1-4; D not certain. The CDR3 is 12 amino acids. CDR1 and CDR2 (germline): SQVTM, ANQGSEA. The V end was cut by 7 bases, the J end by 4 bases, with 10 bases between. The CDR3 DNA is TGCAGCGCATCACTGAATAATGAAAAACTGTTTTTT. Translated, it gives CSASLNNEKLFF.

There are a few counts of this clonotype. The chain couples TRBV20-1 to TRBJ1-6; the D gene is possibly TRBD1 (5 bases). The CDR3 runs 13 residues. Germline CDR1 DFQATT, CDR2 SNEGSKA (reference sequence). V was trimmed by 2 bases and J by 9 bases, leaving 11 bases between them. For the CDR3, the DNA is TGCAGTGCTAGACCGACCGGGGGTTCACCCCTCCACTTT. Its translation: CSARPTGGSPLHF.

This sequence joins TRBV7-2 and TRBJ2-3, with 9 bases aligning to TRBD2. The CDR3 contains 14 residues. Trimming removed 5 bases from V and 3 bases from J; junction bases left unmatched: 3. Germline CDR1 is SGHTA and CDR2 is FQGNSA. The CDR3 coding sequence is TGTGCCAGCAGCATTAGCGGGGGTACAGATACGCAGTATTTT. Its protein is CASSISGGTDTQYF.

The rearrangement joins TRBV7-7 to TRBJ2-3, with 7 bases that match TRBD1. The CDR3 contains 15 residues. V trimming: 4 bases; J trimming: 2 bases; junction bases outside the gene matches: 6. CDR1 and CDR2 (germline): SSHAT, FNYEAQ (reference sequence). The CDR3: CASSSGQSSTDTQYF. The CDR3 DNA reads as TGTGCCAGCAGCTCGGGACAGAGCTCCACAGATACGCAGTATTTT.

The V call is TRBV6-2 or TRBV6-3, the J call TRBJ2-5; 7 nucleotides match TRBD1. There are 13 residues in the CDR3. Germline V gene sequence: CDR1 MNHEY, CDR2 SVGEGT. Trimming at V came to 6 bases and at J to 4 bases, leaving 5 bases not matched to a gene. CDR3 sequence (DNA): TGTGCCAGCAGCCGGGGACAGCGAGAGACCCAGTACTTC. Translating it yields CASSRGQRETQYF.

This clonotype was recorded a few times. The rearrangement links TRBV4-3 to TRBJ1-6; no reliable D call. Trimming took 0 bases from V and 1 from J, leaving 7 bases between them. From germline, CDR1 is LGHNA and CDR2 YSLEER. The CDR3 length is 16 residues. The CDR3 loop is CASSQEWGSYNSPLHF. CDR3 sequence (DNA): TGCGCCAGCAGCCAAGAATGGGGATCCTATAATTCACCCCTCCACTTT.

This clonotype was seen more than once but under ten times. V is TRBV25-1 and J is TRBJ2-2; D possibly corresponds to TRBD1 (5 bases). This CDR3 has 13 amino acids. The V gene lost 5 bases and the J gene lost 4 bases, with 8 bases spanning the gap. Germline CDR1 MGHDK, CDR2 SYGVNS. CDR3 nucleotides: TGTGCCAGCAGTCACCAGGGCACCGGGGAGCTGTTTTTT. Its translation: CASSHQGTGELFF.

The sample holds a few counts of this clonotype. The CDR3 sequence: CASNLLQGHEQYF. Written as DNA, the CDR3 is TGTGCCAGCAACTTACTACAGGGCCACGAGCAGTACTTC. The genes are TRBV6-5 and TRBJ2-7; maybe TRBD1 (6 bases). The germline V gene encodes CDR1 MNHEY and CDR2 SVGAGI. V lost 7 bases to trimming and J lost 5 bases, with 15 bases between them. The CDR3 runs to 13 residues.

There are a few counts of this clonotype. The V gene is TRBV6-2 or TRBV6-3, the J gene TRBJ1-5, with TRBD1 identical over 8 bases. The J segment lost 7 bases and the V segment lost 2 bases, leaving 13 bases of the junction unmatched. The germline gives CDR1 MNHEY, CDR2 SVGEGT. The CDR3 has 17 residues. The CDR3 spells CASSYPHLGQGAQPQHF. The CDR3 nucleotides are TGTGCCAGCAGTTACCCTCACCTCGGACAGGGTGCCCAGCCCCAGCATTTT.

V and J are TRBV9 and TRBJ2-3, with no clear D. V lost 1 base, J lost 5 bases, and 17 bases lay in between. CDR1 SGDLS and CDR2 YYNGEE come from the germline V gene. This CDR3 is built from 16 residues. This CDR3 reads CASSVWPAADEDTQYF. As DNA, the CDR3 is TGTGCCAGCAGCGTATGGCCCGCCGCGGATGAAGATACGCAGTATTTT.

This clonotype was detected only a few times. The chain couples TRBV24-1 to TRBJ1-1; D is unclear. CDR3 size: 15 residues. The germline V gene encodes CDR1 KGHDR and CDR2 SFDVKD. Trimming removed 7 bases at V and 3 bases at J, with 17 bases between. This chain's CDR3 is CATRRGSLLYTEAFF. The CDR3 DNA follows: TGTGCCACCAGGCGGGGAAGTTTATTGTACACTGAAGCTTTCTTT.

This chain joins TRBV9 and TRBJ1-5; TRBD1 agrees at 8 bases. The germline gives CDR1 SGDLS, CDR2 YYNGEE. V lost 3 bases to trimming and J lost 0 bases; unmatched junction nucleotides: 5. This CDR3 is 16 amino acids long. CDR3 residues: CASSAGQGTSNQPQHF. The CDR3, as DNA: TGTGCCAGCAGCGCAGGACAGGGTACTAGCAATCAGCCCCAGCATTTT.